The sequence of this TCR beta chain was determined in a study of T cells in Graves' hyperthyroidism and ophthalmopathy. RNA transcripts were the template for amplifying TCR beta CDR3 regions. The study used the HTBI primer set for a first-round RT-PCR of the TCR CDR3. TCRdb redid the calling of the multiplex PCR reads with MiXCR, one entry per CDR3 protein. The sample consists of approximately 300,000 distinct CDR3 sequences, around 17% of them appearing once. This clonotype was recorded at least ten times. This clonotype was obtained from a man younger than 45 with Graves' hyperthyroidism. Material for sequencing was blood.

CDR3 region: CSARGSPTGRMDNQPQHF. In nucleotides, the CDR3 is TGCAGTGCTAGAGGGTCCCCGACAGGTAGAATGGACAATCAGCCCCAGCATTTT. The J gene is TRBJ1-5, the V gene TRBV20-1; possible D gene TRBD1, 6 bases. Trimming shortened V by 1 base and J by 3 bases, and 22 bases separated the two germline ends. This CDR3 is built from 18 residues. The germline V gene has CDR1 DFQATT and CDR2 SNEGSKA (reference sequence).